The clone carrying this T cell receptor beta chain was seen many times. No antigen is known for it. This sample is drawn from a study of Graves' ophthalmopathy and Graves' hyperthyroidism. Across the whole study: Peripheral blood collection took place at initial diagnosis, before any treatment. Notes on the study in general: Ophthalmopathy versus stable hyperthyroidism: 13-signature model gave about 87% sensitivity, 75% to 82% specificity. In blood appeared most of the expanded thyroid clonotypes whose frequency exceeded 0.001.

The CDR3 is made up of 12 amino acids. The V gene lost 4 bases and the J gene lost 5 bases, with 11 bases spanning the gap. Germline assignment: CDR1 GTSNPN and CDR2 SVGIG (reference sequence). Amplifying from RNA transcripts, the study obtained TCR beta CDR3 regions. Second-round multiplex PCR came after a first-round RT-PCR that employed HTBI primers. MiXCR, applied by TCRdb to the multiplex PCR reads, yields one record per CDR3 protein. The table includes about 620,000 distinct CDR3 sequences, about a fifth detected once. Sequenced input: peripheral blood. The sequence came from a woman aged 18-29 years with stable Graves' hyperthyroidism. Some clones in this sample may be carry-over from other donors' samples. J is TRBJ1-1 and V is TRBV30, with D perhaps matching TRBD1 (6 bases). The chain's CDR3 is CAWTWGATEAFF. CDR3 sequence (DNA): TGTGCCTGGACATGGGGGGCTACTGAAGCTTTCTTT.